These 8 T cell receptor beta chains originate from one sample sequenced in a study of blood T cell repertoires in COVID-19. Only in-frame clones appear in the TCRdb table, and some are missing; sequencing was by immunoSEQ multiplex PCR. This table has roughly 120,000 clones, about 83% appearing once. Source material: peripheral blood. The origin of the receptors is a man in his 60s with acute or convalescent COVID-19.

V gene TRBV10-3 combines with J gene TRBJ2-3; 10 nucleotides line up with TRBD2. The trim removed 3 bases at V and 0 bases at J, leaving 12 bases unmatched. The germline gives CDR1 ENHRY, CDR2 SYGVKD. The CDR3 consists of 19 residues. In nucleotides, the CDR3 is TGTGCCATCAGTGAATGGGGGGCTAGCGGGAGTGCTAGCACAGATACGCAGTATTTT. Translating gives CAISEWGASGSASTDTQYF.

This clone has more than one count but fewer than ten. The chain uses TRBV2 and TRBJ1-1; weak D call: TRBD1 (5 bases). V gave up 10 bases and J gave up 1 base, with 13 bases separating them. The CDR3 is 13 amino acids. Germline V gene sequence: CDR1 SNHLY, CDR2 FYNNEI. CDR3 bases: TGTGCCATCGAGACAGAAACGAACACTGAAGCTTTCTTT. Translating gives CAIETETNTEAFF.

The rearrangement joins TRBV20-1 to TRBJ2-5, with no clear D. Trimming pared 4 bases from V and 4 bases from J, leaving 7 bases between. Germline CDR1 is DFQATT and CDR2 is SNEGSKA (reference sequence). The CDR3 spans 11 residues. The CDR3 DNA follows: TGCAGTGCTAACAAAGTAGAGACCCAGTACTTC. Amino acid sequence: CSANKVETQYF.

This chain links TRBV19 with TRBJ1-1; D ambiguous. Germline values: CDR1 LNHDA, CDR2 SQIVND (reference sequence). Trimming left V 9 bases short and J 3 bases short, with 11 bases between. The CDR3 is 12 amino acids. The CDR3 nucleotides read TGTGCCAGCCGAAGAACTTACACTGAAGCTTTCTTT. Translated, it gives CASRRTYTEAFF.

The rearrangement joins TRBV29-1 to TRBJ2-2, with TRBD1 identical over 12 bases. The V and J ends lost 3 bases and 6 bases, in that order; junction bases with no gene match: 11. Germline CDR1 is SQVTM and CDR2 is ANQGSEA. This CDR3 is 17 amino acids long. CDR3 loop: CSVELALGQGAPGELFF. CDR3 nucleotide sequence: TGCAGCGTTGAGCTAGCCCTGGGACAGGGGGCCCCCGGGGAGCTGTTTTTT.

The rearrangement joins TRBV2 to TRBJ2-4, with D tentatively TRBD2 (6 bases). This CDR3 contains 17 residues. V gave up 6 bases and J gave up 0 bases, with 18 bases separating them. Germline loops: CDR1 SNHLY, CDR2 FYNNEI. The CDR3 sequence: CASSHSLAEGAKNIQYF. CDR3 nucleotide sequence: TGTGCCAGCAGCCATTCCCTCGCGGAGGGAGCCAAAAACATTCAGTACTTC.

The V and J genes are TRBV18 and TRBJ1-5; D may be TRBD1 (5 bases). V dropped 6 bases and J dropped 5 bases, with 11 bases sitting between them. This CDR3 has 13 residues. The germline CDR1 and CDR2 sequences are KGHSH and LQKENI. CDR3 in DNA: TGTGCCAGCTCCCGTCAGACAGATCAGCCCCAGCATTTT. It yields the protein CASSRQTDQPQHF.

This clone came up a few times. The chain uses TRBV5-4 and TRBJ2-3, with D maybe TRBD1 (6 bases). V shed 0 bases and J shed 1 base, with 12 bases lying between them. Germline V gives CDR1 SGHNT, CDR2 YYREEE (reference sequence). This CDR3 is built from 16 residues. The CDR3 DNA sequence: TGTGCCAGCAGCTTGGACAGGGCCAGTCGCACAGATACGCAGTATTTT. Its protein is CASSLDRASRTDTQYF.